The clone carrying this TCR beta chain was seen just once. Its antigen is not known. The source of the sample is a study of PD-1 blockade in classical Hodgkin lymphoma. Whole-study results and caveats: Baseline diversity in complete responders resembled that of newly diagnosed patients. In newly diagnosed patients, baseline TCR diversity was reportedly below that of healthy donors.

Repertoires were generated with immunoSEQ multiplex PCR, while TCRdb's copy carries only in-frame clones and drops some. The data hold some 13,000 clones, with approximately 80% observed a single time. Time point of the sample: cycle 4 day 1 (C4D1), after around six weeks of nivolumab. Each patient experienced a relapse that followed autologous stem cell transplantation, and brentuximab vedotin exposure varied. CDR3 length: 16 amino acids. The V gene end was trimmed by 0 bases and the J gene end by 8 bases; junction bases not matched to a gene: 9. Per germline, CDR1 LGHNA and CDR2 YSLEER. This TCR was recovered from a human donor with classical Hodgkin lymphoma. This rearrangement joins TRBV4-3 to TRBJ1-4, with 7 bases lining up with TRBD1. Sequencing used peripheral blood mononuclear cells (PBMCs), obtained before the fourth cycle of nivolumab. The CDR3 is CASSQDLEGAGEKLFF. CDR3 sequence (DNA): TGCGCCAGCAGCCAAGATTTGGAGGGGGCGGGAGAAAAACTGTTTTTT.